This T cell receptor beta chain was observed in a study of T cells in Graves' hyperthyroidism and ophthalmopathy. The CDR3 spans 21 residues. Germline CDR1 reads MNHEY; CDR2 reads SMNVEV (reference sequence). V shed 5 bases and J 7 bases; nucleotides not matched to a gene: 22. This clonotype showed up many times. Its antigen remains unidentified. RNA transcripts gave rise to amplified TCR beta CDR3 regions. With the HTBI primer set, the TCR CDR3 went through a first round of RT-PCR. TCRdb analysed the multiplex PCR reads with MiXCR anew, one entry per CDR3 protein. The sample has hundreds of thousands of distinct CDR3 sequences, around 14% seen once. Findings and caveats of the study: Most thyroid clonotypes expanded above 0.001 appeared in blood too.

The gene calls are TRBV27 and TRBJ2-1; 14 bases are a match to TRBD2. The clonotype was recovered from a woman in her twenties or thirties with Graves' hyperthyroidism. The sequenced sample was blood. The chain's CDR3 is CASSTLRERLAGGPSSNEQFF. As DNA, the CDR3 is TGTGCCAGCAGTACCCTTCGTGAGAGACTAGCGGGAGGGCCCTCCTCTAATGAGCAGTTCTTC.